This is a list of T cell receptor beta chains from one sample in a study of cytotoxic CD8 clonotypes in ibrutinib-treated CLL. Clones were sequenced by immunoSEQ multiplex PCR, and TCRdb holds only the in-frame ones, with some missing. The sample records roughly 160,000 clones, 84% being singletons. The specimen was PBMCs, collected after 24 months of ibrutinib treatment. All receptors come from a human donor with chronic lymphocytic leukemia. Each CDR3 is given with its conserved first and last residue. D genes are given only for firm matches. Size is stated for part of the rows, as once, few or many counts, or as a class when the clone is expanded.

V gene,clone size,D gene,J gene,CDR3 protein,CDR3 DNA
TRBV11-2,NA,NA,TRBJ2-7,CASSLGGTEEVYEQYF,TGTGCCAGCAGCTTAGGAGGGACGGAAGAGGTCTACGAGCAGTACTTC
TRBV7-2,once,NA,TRBJ1-1,CASSLVASIPEAFF,TGTGCCAGCAGCTTAGTTGCGAGTATCCCTGAAGCTTTCTTT
TRBV7-2,NA,NA,TRBJ2-1,CASSRKWGAGEGSNEQFF,TGTGCCAGCAGCCGCAAGTGGGGGGCGGGAGAGGGGTCCAATGAGCAGTTCTTC
TRBV4-3,NA,NA,TRBJ2-1,CASSQEGWEEQFF,TGCGCCAGCAGCCAAGAAGGCTGGGAGGAGCAGTTCTTC
TRBV28,NA,NA,TRBJ2-7,CASRRSYEQYF,TGTGCCAGCAGACGGAGCTACGAGCAGTACTTC
TRBV5-5,once,NA,TRBJ2-1,CASSFSDIHNEQFF,TGTGCCAGCAGCTTTAGCGATATCCACAATGAGCAGTTCTTC
TRBV11-2,NA,TRBD2,TRBJ2-7,CASSSGIAGEVNYEQYF,TGTGCCAGCAGCTCGGGTATAGCGGGAGAGGTTAACTACGAGCAGTACTTC
TRBV6-4,NA,TRBD2,TRBJ2-3,CASSREAGSTDTQYF,TGTGCCAGCAGTAGGGAAGCGGGAAGCACAGATACGCAGTATTTT
TRBV5-1,NA,TRBD1,TRBJ2-2,CASSLAGQGNSFGELFF,TGCGCCAGCAGCTTGGCCGGACAGGGGAATTCCTTCGGGGAGCTGTTTTTT
TRBV13,NA,NA,TRBJ1-2,CASSLGIEHGYTF,TGTGCCAGCAGCTTAGGTATAGAGCATGGCTACACCTTC
TRBV28,NA,NA,TRBJ2-7,CASSDLRGQYF,TGTGCCAGCAGTGATTTGAGGGGGCAGTACTTC
TRBV19,NA,NA,TRBJ1-5,CASRFNRGNQPQHF,TGTGCCAGTAGATTCAACAGGGGCAATCAGCCCCAGCATTTT
TRBV6-6,NA,NA,TRBJ2-3,CASSYSHSTDTQYF,TGTGCCAGCAGTTACTCCCATAGCACAGATACGCAGTATTTT
TRBV19,NA,NA,TRBJ1-3,CASTSQPRTAGNTIYF,TGTGCCAGTACCTCACAGCCACGGACAGCTGGAAACACCATATATTTT
TRBV19,once,TRBD2,TRBJ2-7,CASSIATSGRAYEQYF,TGTGCCAGTAGTATAGCAACTAGCGGGAGAGCGTACGAGCAGTACTTC
TRBV7-9,NA,NA,TRBJ2-3,CASSHTDTQYF,TGTGCCAGCTCTCACACAGATACGCAGTATTTT
TRBV6-4,NA,NA,TRBJ1-2,CATEKIYGYTF,TGTGCCACCGAGAAAATCTATGGCTACACCTTC
TRBV5-6,NA,TRBD1,TRBJ1-1,CASSLKGQMFTEAFF,TGTGCCAGCAGCTTGAAGGGACAGATGTTTACTGAAGCTTTCTTT
TRBV7-3,NA,NA,TRBJ2-1,CASSLSSSYNEQFF,TGTGCCAGCAGCTTATCGAGTTCGTACAATGAGCAGTTCTTC
TRBV25-1,NA,TRBD1,TRBJ2-1,CASPGQGYNEQFF,TGTGCCAGTCCGGGACAGGGGTACAATGAGCAGTTCTTC
TRBV29-1,few,NA,TRBJ1-2,CSVDGGEGGYTF,TGCAGCGTTGACGGCGGGGAGGGCGGCTACACCTTC
TRBV27,NA,TRBD2,TRBJ2-7,CASSLLAGGEEQYF,TGTGCCAGCAGTTTACTAGCGGGAGGGGAGGAGCAGTACTTC
TRBV7-6,NA,NA,TRBJ2-4,CASSSGQIQYF,TGTGCCAGCAGCTCTGGACAGATTCAGTACTTC
TRBV7-2,NA,TRBD2,TRBJ2-3,CASSLVLAGYFTDTQYF,TGTGCCAGCAGCTTAGTGTTAGCGGGGTACTTCACAGATACGCAGTATTTT
TRBV5-1,few,NA,TRBJ2-5,CASSLLSGLQETQYF,TGCGCCAGCAGCTTGCTGAGCGGACTCCAAGAGACCCAGTACTTC
TRBV30,NA,TRBD2,TRBJ2-3,CAWPPGRGFLGTDTQYF,TGTGCCTGGCCCCCCGGGCGGGGGTTTTTAGGCACAGATACGCAGTATTTT
TRBV2,NA,NA,TRBJ1-3,CASSALPTGETGNTIYF,TGTGCCAGCAGTGCCTTGCCGACGGGGGAAACTGGAAACACCATATATTTT
TRBV7-3,once,TRBD1,TRBJ2-1,CASSLTGTGGSYNEQFF,TGTGCCAGCAGCTTGACCGGGACAGGGGGCTCCTACAATGAGCAGTTCTTC
TRBV7-2,NA,NA,TRBJ2-3,CASSLDGGYTDTQYF,TGTGCCAGCAGCTTAGACGGCGGGTACACAGATACGCAGTATTTT
TRBV4-2,NA,NA,TRBJ2-3,CASSQDLTRTLPDTQYF,TGTGCCAGCAGCCAAGACCTCACCCGGACCCTTCCAGATACGCAGTATTTT
TRBV6-4,NA,NA,TRBJ1-5,CASSEGRRSHSNQPQHF,TGTGCCAGCAGTGAAGGAAGACGGTCTCATAGCAATCAGCCCCAGCATTTT
TRBV27,NA,NA,TRBJ2-7,CASSLSVVGSYEQYF,TGTGCCAGCAGTTTATCAGTGGTTGGCTCCTACGAGCAGTACTTC
TRBV7-6,NA,NA,TRBJ1-5,CASSLTSRGEDSNQPQHF,TGTGCCAGCAGCTTAACCTCCAGGGGAGAGGATAGCAATCAGCCCCAGCATTTT
TRBV5-8,NA,NA,TRBJ1-5,CASKEGNQPQHF,TGTGCCAGTAAGGAGGGCAATCAGCCCCAGCATTTT
TRBV10-2,NA,NA,TRBJ1-5,CASSETRYSNQPQHF,TGCGCCAGCAGTGAAACACGGTATAGCAATCAGCCCCAGCATTTT
TRBV18,NA,NA,TRBJ1-2,CASSPTEDYGYTF,TGTGCCAGCTCGCCGACAGAGGACTATGGCTACACCTTC
TRBV6-1,NA,NA,TRBJ1-5,CASSHRENQPQHF,TGTGCCAGCAGCCACAGGGAAAATCAGCCCCAGCATTTT
TRBV6-1,NA,NA,TRBJ1-2,CASSEGKGTASLFNYGYTF,TGTGCCAGCAGTGAAGGAAAGGGCACAGCTTCGCTATTTAACTATGGCTACACCTTC
TRBV9,NA,NA,TRBJ1-5,CASSPGGSNQPQHF,TGTGCCAGCAGCCCCGGGGGGAGCAATCAGCCCCAGCATTTT
TRBV7-8,NA,NA,TRBJ2-1,CASSVMNEQFF,TGTGCCAGCAGCGTGATGAATGAGCAGTTCTTC
TRBV10-2,NA,TRBD2,TRBJ2-3,CASSVIAGNTDTQYF,TGCGCCAGCAGTGTTATAGCGGGGAACACAGATACGCAGTATTTT
TRBV9,NA,TRBD1,TRBJ1-1,CASSPRGPNTEAFF,TGTGCCAGCTCCCCCAGGGGGCCGAACACTGAAGCTTTCTTT
TRBV27,NA,TRBD1,TRBJ1-2,CASSSGQGVPSGYTF,TGTGCCAGCAGTTCTGGACAGGGGGTACCCTCCGGCTACACCTTC
TRBV19,NA,TRBD1,TRBJ1-5,CASSATGIYQPQHF,TGTGCCAGTAGTGCGACAGGGATATATCAGCCCCAGCATTTT
TRBV9,NA,TRBD1,TRBJ1-6,CASSTLTGGNSPLHF,TGTGCCAGCAGCACTTTGACAGGGGGGAATTCACCCCTCCACTTT
TRBV5-1,NA,NA,TRBJ1-5,CASSLSFDQPQHF,TGCGCCAGCAGCTTGTCGTTTGATCAGCCCCAGCATTTT
TRBV30,NA,NA,TRBJ2-2,CAWATSRAGELFF,TGTGCCTGGGCAACTAGCAGGGCCGGGGAGCTGTTTTTT
TRBV4-1,NA,NA,TRBJ1-1,CASSQDPRSANEAFF,TGCGCCAGCAGCCAAGACCCTCGAAGCGCGAATGAAGCTTTCTTT
TRBV30,once,NA,TRBJ1-2,CACQRRIDYGYTF,TGTGCCTGTCAGCGCAGGATAGACTATGGCTACACCTTC
TRBV5-6,NA,NA,TRBJ1-4,CASSLFLGRGFGKLFF,TGTGCCAGCAGCTTGTTCCTTGGGAGGGGATTCGGAAAACTGTTTTTT
TRBV6-6,NA,NA,TRBJ1-4,CASSYSEGVLNEKLFF,TGTGCCAGCAGTTACTCGGAGGGAGTATTAAATGAAAAACTGTTTTTT
TRBV6-1,NA,TRBD2,TRBJ2-2,CASSERGANTGELFF,TGTGCCAGCAGTGAACGGGGGGCGAACACCGGGGAGCTGTTTTTT